This entry features one T cell receptor (beta chain) sequence. No cognate antigen has been identified for it. Base-call qualities are not available, and no considerably larger clone is one nucleotide away. The data were obtained in a study of shared clonotypes between healthy human individuals (dated by TCRdb to the early 2020s). For the wider study: Two women and three men aged 18 to 49 years were included in the cohort. For each donor, CD4 naive and CD4 memory were each given three plates, CD8 naive was given two plates, and CD8 memory was given one plate. To estimate repertoire size and how much clonotype sharing occurs between individuals, the study deeply sequenced the blood TCR repertoires of roughly 5 healthy adults. Different laboratories and diverse techniques were used to prepare libraries and sequence TCR repertoires, to increase sequencing depth and limit assay-specific biases. Each donor's leukapheresis produced roughly between roughly 0.94 and 9.5 billion PBMCs.

Donors were healthy HIV-negative adults with no recently reported acute infections or vaccinations. Only Caucasian adults living in Nashville, Tennessee, USA were represented among the donors. CD4+ T cells were enriched by magnetic negative selection, after which naive cells were positively selected on CD45RA and the negative fraction was taken as the memory subset. Blood was obtained by leukapheresis, after which PBMCs were separated by Ficoll-Histopaque density gradient centrifugation and cryopreserved in liquid nitrogen vapor phase. Purity and quantity of every magnetically sorted T cell population were checked by analytical flow cytometry. From each sorted fraction, genomic DNA was isolated and quantified by UV absorbance on a Nanodrop 2000c. Results the study describes overall, beyond this receptor: When a few donors were compared, the shared fraction of clonotypes was 5% to 6.5% for naive CD4, roughly 3.4% for naive CD8, roughly 2.5% for memory CD4, and around 0.37% for memory CD8. Clonotypes shared by all four sorted-subset donors showed higher generation probabilities than non-shared clonotypes. Pairwise subsampling led to the expectation that sequencing depth would affect the degree of clonotype sharing among donors. Even with the large sequencing depth, rarefaction of the sorted-subset datasets indicated that sequencing was incomplete. The small number of donors limited the genetic and exposure-history diversity represented. Sampling was restricted to blood, and TCR repertoires in tissue are likely to differ from TCR repertoires in blood. Naive subsets generally had larger estimated clonotype richness than memory subsets did.

Using the deep immunoSEQ assay, multiplex PCR amplified TCR CDR3 regions from genomic DNA. Extracted genomic DNA from each cell subset was spread evenly across all wells of several immunoSEQ 96-well plates, with each plate serving as a replicate. For sorted subsets, about 0.2 ug genomic DNA, equal to some 28,000 T cell genomes, was loaded into each replicate PCR. Purified libraries were measured with a Qubit 3.0 fluorometer, size-checked on a Bioanalyzer 2100, and measured again with the KAPA Library Quantification kit. Every immunoSEQ 96-well plate was sequenced on a separate single-read 150-cycle Illumina NextSeq 550 flow cell. The authors' pipeline ran thus. The immunoSEQ output contained only junctional sequences without quality scores, so filtering could not match that applied to full-length reads. Sequences were annotated with PyIR, a Python wrapper for IgBLAST v1.9, using IMGT germline references to assign V/J genes and CDR3. Any read was removed if the V/J assignment was weak (E-value above 1e-6), the CDR3 was missing, or the read contained stop codons, out-of-frame junctions, or ambiguous translated residues. V3J clonotypes were defined by identical inferred V gene, J gene, and CDR3 amino acid sequence. Percentage overlap between repertoires was calculated by dividing the number of shared unique clonotypes by the size of the smaller repertoire. Three approaches were used to assess repertoire richness: RTK rarefaction, the Chao1 estimator, and Recon v2.1 estimates of unobserved clonotypes. OLGA was used to compute generation probabilities for all TCRbeta clonotypes that the gDNA method yielded from a handful of donors. The immuneACCESS repertoire file appears here via TCRdb, limited to in-frame rearrangements. These files lack a portion of the clones; in checked studies, under half of the deficit traces to unresolved V genes, and the cause of the others is not known. V and J calls and clone size are copied from that table; D and trimming were computed from the DNA. This sample lists roughly 650,000 clones; approximately 97% were detected once. The top ten hold roughly 0.055% of the sample.

V and J lose 3 bases and 2 bases, and a span of 10 bases separates them. The CDR3 spans 14 residues, from the cysteine through the phenylalanine. This entry keeps only the CDR3 DNA: 42 bases, framed from base 1. Via the germline V gene (reference sequence), CDR1 is SEHNR and CDR2 FQNEAQ. The TCR was taken from a woman in her twenties or thirties in good health. The V and J genes are TRBV7-9 and TRBJ1-1; the D region possibly corresponds to TRBD1 (5 bases align). Sequencing was performed on naive CD4+ T cells sorted from blood. The cell subset or site label, read with the paper, signifies: CD45RA+ positively selected. DNA sequence: TGTGCCAGCAGCTTGGGGACGGATAACACTGAAGCTTTCTTT. This encodes CASSLGTDNTEAFF.